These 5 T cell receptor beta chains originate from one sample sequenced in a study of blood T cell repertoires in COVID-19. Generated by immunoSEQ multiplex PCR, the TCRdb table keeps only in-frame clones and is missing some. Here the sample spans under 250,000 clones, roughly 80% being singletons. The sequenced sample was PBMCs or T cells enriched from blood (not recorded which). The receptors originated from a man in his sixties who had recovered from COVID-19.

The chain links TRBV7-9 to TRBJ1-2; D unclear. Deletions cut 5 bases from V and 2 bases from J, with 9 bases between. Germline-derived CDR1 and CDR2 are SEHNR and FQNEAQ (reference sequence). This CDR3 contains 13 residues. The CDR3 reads CASSTQPNYGYTF. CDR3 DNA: TGTGCCAGCAGCACACAGCCAAACTATGGCTACACCTTC.

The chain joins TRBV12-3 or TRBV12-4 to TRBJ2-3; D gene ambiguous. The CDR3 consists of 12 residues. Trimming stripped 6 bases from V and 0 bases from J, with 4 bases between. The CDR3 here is CASRASTDTQYF. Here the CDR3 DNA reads TGTGCCAGCAGGGCCAGCACAGATACGCAGTATTTT.

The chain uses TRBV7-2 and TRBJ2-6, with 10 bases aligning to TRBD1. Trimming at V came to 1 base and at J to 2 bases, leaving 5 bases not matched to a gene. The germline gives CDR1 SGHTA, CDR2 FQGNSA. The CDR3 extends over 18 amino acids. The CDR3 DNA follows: TGTGCCAGCAGCTTAGTTGGGACAGGGGTACCTGGGGCCAACGTCCTGACTTTC. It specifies CASSLVGTGVPGANVLTF.

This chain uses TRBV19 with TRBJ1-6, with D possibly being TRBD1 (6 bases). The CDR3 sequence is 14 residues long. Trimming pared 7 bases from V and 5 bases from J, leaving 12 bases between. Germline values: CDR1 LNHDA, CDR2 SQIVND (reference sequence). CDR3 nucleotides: TGTGCCAGTACGGGGGGGGCCGATAATTCACCCCTCCACTTT. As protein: CASTGGADNSPLHF.

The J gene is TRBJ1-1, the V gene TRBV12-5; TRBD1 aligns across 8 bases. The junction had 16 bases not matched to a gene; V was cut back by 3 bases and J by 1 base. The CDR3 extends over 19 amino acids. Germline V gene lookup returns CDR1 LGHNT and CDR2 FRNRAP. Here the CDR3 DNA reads TGTGCTAGTGGTTTTATCTCGCCATTAACAGGGGGAGGGAACACTGAAGCTTTCTTT. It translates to CASGFISPLTGGGNTEAFF. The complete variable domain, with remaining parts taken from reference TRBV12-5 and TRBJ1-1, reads DARVTQTPRHKVTEMGQEVTMRCQPILGHNTVFWYRQTMMQGLELLAYFRNRAPLDDSGMPKDRFSAEMPDATLATLKIQPSEPRDSAVYFCASGFISPLTGGGNTEAFFGQGTRLTVV.